Listed here are 21 T cell receptor beta chains from one sample, sequenced in a study of lung T cells in sarcoidosis with Löfgren's syndrome. TCRdb independently ran MiXCR on the reads; one entry per CDR3 protein. The repertoire includes fewer than 80,000 distinct CDR3 sequences, about 20% of them detected once, and approximately 2.1% sits in the top ten. The source material was CD4+ T cells from PBMCs. The receptors here all came from a human donor with sarcoidosis (Löfgren's syndrome or another form), or a control subject (not recorded which).

Only a few counts were recorded for this clonotype. The J gene is TRBJ2-2, the V gene TRBV7-3, with 7 bases that match TRBD1. CDR3 length: 13 amino acids. The V gene end was trimmed by 4 bases and the J gene end by 6 bases; junction bases not matched to a gene: 2. Per germline, CDR1 SGHTA and CDR2 FQGTGA. CDR3 sequence: CASSSTGAGELFF. CDR3 nucleotides: TGTGCCAGCAGCTCCACAGGGGCCGGGGAGCTGTTTTTT. Looking up the rest from reference TRBV7-3 and TRBJ2-2 gives the full variable domain: GAGVSQTPSNKVTEKGKYVELRCDPISGHTALYWYRQSLGQGPEFLIYFQGTGAADDSGLPNDRFFAVRPEGSVSTLKIQRTERGDSAVYLCASSSTGAGELFFGEGSRLTVL.

J is TRBJ2-5 and V is TRBV24-1, with D maybe TRBD1 (6 bases). This CDR3 spans 17 amino acids. Deletions cut 4 bases from V and 1 base from J, with 18 bases between. Germline V gene lookup returns CDR1 KGHDR and CDR2 SFDVKD. The CDR3 here is CATSDLGDGQTQETQYF. As DNA, the CDR3 is TGTGCCACCAGTGACCTCGGAGACGGACAGACCCAAGAGACCCAGTACTTC.

This clonotype has at least ten counts. CDR3 sequence (DNA): TGCAGTGAAGCTTTCTACAACAATGAGCAGTTCTTC. Translating it yields CSEAFYNNEQFF. This rearrangement joins TRBV20-1 to TRBJ2-1, with unresolved D. This CDR3 has 12 residues. The ends were cut back, 7 bases at V and 5 bases at J, with 12 bases in the middle. CDR1 and CDR2 (germline): DFQATT, SNEGSKA (reference sequence).

This clonotype has only a few counts. This chain connects TRBV7-6 to TRBJ2-2; D may be TRBD1 (5 bases). CDR1 is SGHVS and CDR2 is FNYEAQ in the germline V gene. This CDR3 comprises 15 residues. The V end lost 5 bases, the J end lost 2 bases, and 12 bases lay between the germline ends. The CDR3 spells CASSPIQGNTGELFF. In DNA form, the CDR3 reads TGTGCCAGCAGCCCAATTCAGGGTAACACCGGGGAGCTGTTTTTT. Supplemented by reference TRBV7-6 and TRBJ2-2, the full variable domain reads GAGVSQSPRYKVTKRGQDVALRCDPISGHVSLYWYRQALGQGPEFLTYFNYEAQQDKSGLPNDRFSAERPEGSISTLTIQRTEQRDSAMYRCASSPIQGNTGELFFGEGSRLTVL.

This chain joins TRBV5-1 and TRBJ1-2, with 7 nucleotides matching TRBD1. Germline-derived CDR1 and CDR2 are SGHRS and YFSETQ. With V trimmed by 3 bases and J by 6 bases, 14 bases remained unmatched. This CDR3 is built from 16 residues. The CDR3 is CASSSAPTGELDGYTF. CDR3 in DNA: TGCGCCAGCAGCTCGGCCCCCACAGGGGAGCTCGATGGCTACACCTTC. Drawing the rest from reference TRBV5-1 and TRBJ1-2, the complete variable domain is KAGVTQTPRYLIKTRGQQVTLSCSPISGHRSVSWYQQTPGQGLQFLFEYFSETQRNKGNFPGRFSGRQFSNSRSEMNVSTLELGDSALYLCASSSAPTGELDGYTFGSGTRLTVV.

This rearrangement joins TRBV5-1 to TRBJ2-1; 8 bases align to TRBD2. CDR3 length equals 16 residues. The V gene's germline CDR1 is SGHRS and CDR2 YFSETQ. The V segment lost 4 bases and the J segment 5 bases; nucleotides outside the gene matches: 11. CDR3 loop: CASSPGGGDVDNEQFF. CDR3 nucleotide sequence: TGCGCCAGCAGCCCGGGAGGGGGGGATGTTGACAATGAGCAGTTCTTC.

This clonotype was counted many times. The V and J genes are TRBV12-3 or TRBV12-4 and TRBJ1-5; D gene uncertain. This CDR3 spans 13 amino acids. Trimming took 5 bases from V and 4 from J, leaving 9 bases between them. Here the CDR3 DNA reads TGTGCCAGCAGTGTACAAGGGAATCAGCCCCAGCATTTT. It translates to CASSVQGNQPQHF.

The V call is TRBV4-3, the J call TRBJ2-7; D is undetermined. This CDR3 spans 13 amino acids. Trimming cost V 1 base and J 6 bases, with 10 bases left between them. Germline values: CDR1 LGHNA, CDR2 YSLEER. DNA for the CDR3: TGCGCCAGCAGCCAAGTTTCCGGTTCCGAGCAGTACTTC. Translating it yields CASSQVSGSEQYF.

This clonotype was detected ten times or more. The genes are TRBV20-1 and TRBJ2-1; 7 positions agree with TRBD1. The germline CDR1 and CDR2 sequences are DFQATT and SNEGSKA (reference sequence). Unmatched junction bases numbered 11, after V lost 0 bases and J lost 3 bases. The CDR3 extends over 17 amino acids. The CDR3 coding sequence is TGCAGTGCTAGAGACCTAAAAAGAACAGGGGACTACAATGAGCAGTTCTTC. It codes for CSARDLKRTGDYNEQFF.

This clonotype was detected ten times or more. This chain connects TRBV28 to TRBJ2-7; maybe TRBD1 (5 bases). The CDR3 is 15 amino acids. CDR1 and CDR2 (germline): MDHEN, SYDVKM. V was cut by 7 bases and J by 2 bases, with 18 bases left in between. CDR3 loop: CASIDTYQGAYEQYF. The CDR3 DNA is TGTGCCAGCATTGACACATACCAAGGGGCCTACGAGCAGTACTTC.

There are a few counts of this clonotype. The rearrangement joins TRBV19 to TRBJ2-2; 7 bases map to TRBD1. This CDR3 is built from 15 residues. J was trimmed by 1 base and V by 3 bases; bases with no gene match: 2. CDR1 is LNHDA, CDR2 SQIVND, per germline (reference sequence). The CDR3 DNA is TGTGCCAGTAGTATGGGACAGATGAACACCGGGGAGCTGTTTTTT. This codes for CASSMGQMNTGELFF.

For this clonotype: A much larger clone differs by one base, so this may be a read error. V and J are TRBV12-3 or TRBV12-4 and TRBJ1-5, with D unresolved. The V gene lost 8 bases and the J gene lost 5 bases, with 16 bases spanning the gap. The CDR3 is 14 residues long. CDR3 amino acids: CASAREAGYQPQHF. Here the CDR3 DNA reads TGTGCCAGCGCTCGTGAAGCTGGCTATCAGCCCCAGCATTTT.

In its sample, this clonotype was seen many times. V usage is TRBV6-6 and J usage is TRBJ1-1, with D unclear. The V end lost 0 bases, the J end lost 3 bases, and 11 bases lay between the germline ends. There are 15 residues in the CDR3. The germline V gene has CDR1 MNHNY and CDR2 SVGAGI (reference sequence). In nucleotides, the CDR3 is TGTGCCAGCAGTTACTCGAGGCGGCTCGACACTGAAGCTTTCTTT. Encoded protein: CASSYSRRLDTEAFF.

This clonotype was seen only a few times. V and J are TRBV5-1 and TRBJ2-3, with 11 bases lining up with TRBD2. From germline, CDR1 is SGHRS and CDR2 YFSETQ. The V segment lost 4 bases and the J segment 4 bases; nucleotides outside the gene matches: 5. The CDR3 sequence is 15 residues long. The CDR3 nucleotides read TGCGCCAGCAGCCCACTAGCGGGAGCAGCAGATACGCAGTATTTT. Amino acids: CASSPLAGAADTQYF.

The rearrangement joins TRBV29-1 to TRBJ2-5; D might be TRBD1 (6 bases). The CDR3 is 14 amino acids. Germline V gene sequence: CDR1 SQVTM, CDR2 ANQGSEA. Trimming removed 6 bases at V and 4 bases at J, with 18 bases between. The CDR3: CSVLPGGMGETQYF. In nucleotides, the CDR3 is TGCAGCGTCCTCCCTGGGGGCATGGGAGAGACCCAGTACTTC.

To note about this clonotype: One base away lies a much larger clone, so this may be a sequencing read error. The chain has TRBV4-1 and TRBJ2-1; D is ambiguous. Germline lookup yields CDR1 MGHRA and CDR2 YSYEKL. This CDR3 has 14 amino acids. The CDR3 region is CASNQDRIAGEQFF. The CDR3 bases are TGCGCCAGCAACCAAGATCGCATTGCCGGCGAGCAGTTCTTC.

V usage is TRBV30 and J usage is TRBJ2-7; TRBD2 is a possible D gene (6 bases). The CDR3 is made up of 14 amino acids. Germline loops: CDR1 GTSNPN, CDR2 SVGIG (reference sequence). V dropped 2 bases and J dropped 5 bases, with 16 bases sitting between them. The CDR3 nucleotides are TGTGCCTGGAGTTTCTCGACTAGTGGCGACGAGCAGTACTTC. Protein product: CAWSFSTSGDEQYF.

The gene calls are TRBV7-9 and TRBJ1-2; 7 nucleotides agree with TRBD1. The junction had 10 bases not matched to a gene; V was cut back by 4 bases and J by 2 bases. This CDR3 spans 16 amino acids. Germline V CDR1 and CDR2: SEHNR, FQNEAQ (reference sequence). This CDR3 is CASSSTGLPQNYGYTF. The DNA of the CDR3 is TGTGCCAGCAGCTCGACAGGGTTACCTCAAAACTATGGCTACACCTTC. Drawing the rest from reference TRBV7-9 and TRBJ1-2, the complete variable domain is DTGVSQNPRHKITKRGQNVTFRCDPISEHNRLYWYRQTLGQGPEFLTYFQNEAQLEKSRLLSDRFSAERPKGSFSTLEIQRTEQGDSAMYLCASSSTGLPQNYGYTFGSGTRLTVV.

This clonotype has at least ten counts. The chain joins TRBV20-1 to TRBJ1-1; 9 bases agree with TRBD1. The length of the CDR3 is 14 residues. The junction had 7 bases not matched to a gene; V was cut back by 6 bases and J by 2 bases. The V gene's germline CDR1 is DFQATT and CDR2 SNEGSKA (reference sequence). The CDR3 sequence is CSASPTGGNTEAFF. Written as DNA, the CDR3 is TGCAGTGCCAGCCCGACAGGGGGAAACACTGAAGCTTTCTTT.

This chain links TRBV6-1 with TRBJ2-7; 8 nucleotides match TRBD1. The germline CDR1 and CDR2 sequences are MNHNS and SASEGT. The V and J ends lost 5 bases and 4 bases, in that order; junction bases with no gene match: 7. CDR3 size: 14 residues. The CDR3 loop reads CASSYGQGAYEQYV. In DNA form, the CDR3 reads TGTGCCAGCAGTTATGGTCAGGGGGCTTACGAGCAGTACGTC.

This clonotype was counted ten times or more. The chain uses TRBV2 and TRBJ1-5; D is unresolved. The CDR3 sequence is 14 residues long. Trimming took off 5 bases at V and 2 bases at J, with 10 bases between the two ends. Germline CDR1 is SNHLY and CDR2 is FYNNEI. CDR3 coding DNA: TGTGCCAGCAGTCTTGAGAGGGGCAATCAGCCCCAGCATTTT. It is translated as CASSLERGNQPQHF.